These T cell receptor beta chains were read from a single sample in a study of blood T cell repertoires in COVID-19. Measured with immunoSEQ multiplex PCR; TCRdb has only the in-frame clones, and not every one. This table has hundreds of thousands of clones, around nine tenths appearing once. The sample comprised peripheral blood. The receptor set was obtained from a man aged 65 to 79 with acute or convalescent COVID-19. Each CDR3 is given with its conserved first and last residue. A D gene is named only where the DNA matches it firmly.

v_gene	j_gene	d_gene	CDR3aa	CDR3nt
TRBV14	TRBJ2-7	TRBD1	CASSQGTGSSYEQYF	TGTGCCAGCAGCCAGGGGACAGGATCTTCCTACGAGCAGTACTTC
TRBV7-2	TRBJ2-1	TRBD1	CASSLGTGRGRKGEQFF	TGTGCCAGCAGCTTAGGAACAGGCAGGGGGCGTAAAGGCGAGCAGTTCTTC
TRBV10-3	TRBJ2-1	TRBD2	CAITSQIGTSGSGNEQFF	TGTGCCATCACCTCTCAAATAGGGACTAGCGGGAGTGGGAATGAGCAGTTCTTC
TRBV7-8	TRBJ1-2	.	CASSLSNSAASGYTF	TGTGCCAGCAGCTTAAGCAACAGTGCCGCGTCTGGCTACACCTTC
TRBV24-1	TRBJ2-5	TRBD2	CATSARTSGETQYF	TGTGCCACCAGTGCCAGGACTAGCGGGGAGACCCAGTACTTC
TRBV9	TRBJ1-1	TRBD1	CASSADRQGRTEAFF	TGTGCCAGCAGCGCGGACCGACAGGGCCGCACTGAAGCTTTCTTT
TRBV7-2	TRBJ1-1	.	CASSLLRGNTEAFF	TGTGCCAGCAGCCTTCTGCGGGGCAACACTGAAGCTTTCTTT
TRBV21-1	TRBJ2-7	.	CASSRDRTYEQYF	TGTGCCAGCAGCAGGGACAGAACCTACGAGCAGTACTTC
TRBV11-2	TRBJ1-1	TRBD1	CASSSYRGNTEAFF	TGTGCCAGCAGCTCATACAGGGGCAACACTGAAGCTTTCTTT
TRBV5-1	TRBJ1-2	TRBD1	CASSLVTGGWNYGYTF	TGCGCCAGCAGCTTGGTTACAGGGGGCTGGAACTATGGCTACACCTTC
TRBV5-1	TRBJ1-1	TRBD1	CASSPGTGNTEAFF	TGCGCCAGCAGTCCCGGGACAGGGAACACTGAAGCTTTCTTT
TRBV30	TRBJ2-7	.	CAWSIRGVPNEQYF	TGTGCCTGGAGTATCAGGGGGGTACCTAACGAGCAGTACTTC
TRBV9	TRBJ1-2	TRBD1	CASSGGQGGSYGYTF	TGTGCCAGCAGCGGCGGACAGGGGGGGAGCTATGGCTACACCTTC
TRBV6-5	TRBJ1-1	.	CASSYSIRGEAFF	TGTGCCAGCAGTTACTCGATTAGGGGAGAAGCTTTCTTT
TRBV5-4	TRBJ2-7	.	CASSFGWEQYF	TGTGCCAGCAGCTTCGGGTGGGAGCAGTACTTC
TRBV28	TRBJ2-7	.	CASTGGRDYEQYF	TGTGCCAGCACCGGCGGACGGGACTACGAGCAGTACTTC
TRBV4-2	TRBJ2-1	TRBD1	CASSQDPDRGGYNEQFF	TGTGCCAGCAGCCAAGACCCGGACAGGGGAGGTTACAATGAGCAGTTCTTC
TRBV7-9	TRBJ2-1	TRBD1	CASSSTSTGGDGEQFF	TGTGCCAGCAGCTCCACCTCGACAGGGGGGGACGGTGAGCAGTTCTTC
TRBV29-1	TRBJ1-3	.	CSVRDPQAGGLGNTIYF	TGCAGCGTTCGCGATCCACAGGCCGGGGGGCTCGGAAACACCATATATTTT
TRBV7-9	TRBJ1-1	TRBD1	CASRDDRGPMNTEAFF	TGTGCCAGCAGAGACGACAGGGGACCGATGAACACTGAAGCTTTCTTT
TRBV5-6	TRBJ2-4	.	CASSFRRAGSIQYF	TGTGCCAGCAGCTTTAGGAGGGCCGGGAGCATTCAGTACTTC
TRBV5-4	TRBJ2-5	TRBD2	CAKSERGLETQYF	TGTGCCAAGAGCGAGCGGGGTTTGGAGACCCAGTACTTC
TRBV19	TRBJ1-2	.	CASTTAEGGSYGYTF	TGTGCCAGTACCACCGCCGAGGGTGGTAGCTATGGCTACACCTTC
TRBV19	TRBJ1-2	TRBD1	CASRTGGGPYYGYTF	TGTGCCAGTAGGACCGGAGGGGGCCCCTACTATGGCTACACCTTC
TRBV27	TRBJ2-5	TRBD1	CASRSGQGLQETQYF	TGTGCCAGCAGGTCGGGACAGGGCCTACAAGAGACCCAGTACTTC
TRBV5-4	TRBJ2-1	TRBD1	CASSVDREKGNEQFF	TGTGCCAGCAGCGTCGACAGGGAAAAGGGCAATGAGCAGTTCTTC
TRBV30	TRBJ2-1	.	CAWSTSYNEQFF	TGTGCCTGGAGCACATCCTACAATGAGCAGTTCTTC
TRBV19	TRBJ2-5	.	CASSIRETQYF	TGTGCCAGTAGTATCCGAGAGACCCAGTACTTC
TRBV7-2	TRBJ2-7	TRBD2	CASSKTSGNYEQYF	TGTGCCAGCAGCAAGACTAGCGGGAACTACGAGCAGTACTTC
TRBV2	TRBJ2-1	TRBD2	CASSEARVAGGGYNEQFF	TGTGCCAGCAGTGAAGCGCGGGTAGCGGGGGGGGGTTACAATGAGCAGTTCTTC
TRBV6-6	TRBJ1-2	TRBD1	CASSRSISGQSGYGYTF	TGTGCCAGCAGTCGATCAATCTCGGGACAGTCAGGCTATGGCTACACCTTC
TRBV6-2/TRBV6-3	TRBJ1-5	.	CASSSQNNQPQHF	TGTGCCAGCAGTTCCCAAAACAATCAGCCCCAGCATTTT
TRBV6-5	TRBJ2-2	.	CASSYSRQGNTGELFF	TGTGCCAGCAGTTACTCGAGGCAGGGGAACACCGGGGAGCTGTTTTTT
TRBV3-1/TRBV3-2	TRBJ1-6	.	CASSQRGSASPLHF	TGTGCCAGCAGCCAAAGAGGGTCCGCTTCACCCCTCCACTTT
TRBV5-1	TRBJ2-2	.	CASRPTNRGTGELFF	TGCGCCAGCAGACCGACAAACCGTGGCACCGGGGAGCTGTTTTTT